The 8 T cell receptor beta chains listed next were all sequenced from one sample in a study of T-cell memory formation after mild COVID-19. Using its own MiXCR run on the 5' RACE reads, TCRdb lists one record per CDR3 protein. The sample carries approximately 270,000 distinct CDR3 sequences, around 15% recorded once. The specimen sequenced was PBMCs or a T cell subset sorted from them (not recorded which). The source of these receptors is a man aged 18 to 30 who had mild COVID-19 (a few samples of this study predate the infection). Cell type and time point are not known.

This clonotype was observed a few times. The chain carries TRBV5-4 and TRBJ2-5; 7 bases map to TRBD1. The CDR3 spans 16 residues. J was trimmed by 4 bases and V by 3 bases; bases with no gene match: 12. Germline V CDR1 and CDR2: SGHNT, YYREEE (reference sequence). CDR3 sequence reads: CASSSEEGAGRETQYF. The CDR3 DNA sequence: TGTGCCAGCAGCTCCGAAGAGGGGGCTGGACGAGAGACCCAGTACTTC.

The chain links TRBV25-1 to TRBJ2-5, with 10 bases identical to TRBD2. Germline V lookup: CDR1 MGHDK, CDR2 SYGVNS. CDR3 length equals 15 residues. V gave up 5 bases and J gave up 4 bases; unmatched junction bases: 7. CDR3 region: CASSRERGGGETQYF. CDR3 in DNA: TGTGCCAGCAGTAGGGAGCGGGGGGGCGGAGAGACCCAGTACTTC.

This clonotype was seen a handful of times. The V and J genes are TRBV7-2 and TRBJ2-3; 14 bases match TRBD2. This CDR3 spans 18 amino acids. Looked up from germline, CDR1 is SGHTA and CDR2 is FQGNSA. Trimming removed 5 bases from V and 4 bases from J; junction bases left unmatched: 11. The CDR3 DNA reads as TGTGCCAGCAGCCCGGGACTAGCGGGGGTCCTAAGGGCAGATACGCAGTATTTT. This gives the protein CASSPGLAGVLRADTQYF.

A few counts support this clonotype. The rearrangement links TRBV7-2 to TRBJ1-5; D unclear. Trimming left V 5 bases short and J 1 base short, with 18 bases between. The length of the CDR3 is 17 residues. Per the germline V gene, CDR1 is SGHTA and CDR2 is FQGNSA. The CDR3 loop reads CASSPGGWITSNQPQHF. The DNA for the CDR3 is TGTGCCAGCAGCCCCGGAGGTTGGATTACGAGCAATCAGCCCCAGCATTTT. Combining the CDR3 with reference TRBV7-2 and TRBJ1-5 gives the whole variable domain GAGVSQSPSNKVTEKGKDVELRCDPISGHTALYWYRQSLGQGLEFLIYFQGNSAPDKSGLPSDRFSAERTGGSVSTLTIQRTQQEDSAVYLCASSPGGWITSNQPQHFGDGTRLSIL.

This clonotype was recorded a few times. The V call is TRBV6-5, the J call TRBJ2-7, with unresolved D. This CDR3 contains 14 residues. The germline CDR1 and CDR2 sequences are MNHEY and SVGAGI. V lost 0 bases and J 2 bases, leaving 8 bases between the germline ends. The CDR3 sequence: CASSYSASPYEQYF. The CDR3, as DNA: TGTGCCAGCAGTTACTCTGCCAGCCCCTACGAGCAGTACTTC.

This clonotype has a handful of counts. Written as DNA, the CDR3 is TGCGCCAGCAGCCAAGAAGCGCACTCGACCTACGAGCAGTACGTC. It yields the protein CASSQEAHSTYEQYV. The rearrangement links TRBV4-1 to TRBJ2-7; D uncertain. Between the trimmed V and J ends, which lost 0 bases and 2 bases, there was a span of 11 bases. There are 15 residues in the CDR3. Per germline, CDR1 MGHRA and CDR2 YSYEKL.

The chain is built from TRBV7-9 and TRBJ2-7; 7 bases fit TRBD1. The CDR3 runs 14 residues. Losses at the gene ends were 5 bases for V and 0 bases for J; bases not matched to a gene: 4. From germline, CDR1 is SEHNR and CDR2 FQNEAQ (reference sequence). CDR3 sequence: CASSPGQHSYEQYF. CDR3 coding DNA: TGTGCCAGCAGCCCGGGACAGCACTCCTACGAGCAGTACTTC.

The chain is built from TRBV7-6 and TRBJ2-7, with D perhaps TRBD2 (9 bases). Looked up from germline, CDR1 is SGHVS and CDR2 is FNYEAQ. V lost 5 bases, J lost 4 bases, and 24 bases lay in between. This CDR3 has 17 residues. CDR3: CASSPGGVSGGPYEQYF. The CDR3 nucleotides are TGTGCCAGCAGCCCAGGGGGCGTTAGCGGGGGCCCATACGAGCAGTACTTC.